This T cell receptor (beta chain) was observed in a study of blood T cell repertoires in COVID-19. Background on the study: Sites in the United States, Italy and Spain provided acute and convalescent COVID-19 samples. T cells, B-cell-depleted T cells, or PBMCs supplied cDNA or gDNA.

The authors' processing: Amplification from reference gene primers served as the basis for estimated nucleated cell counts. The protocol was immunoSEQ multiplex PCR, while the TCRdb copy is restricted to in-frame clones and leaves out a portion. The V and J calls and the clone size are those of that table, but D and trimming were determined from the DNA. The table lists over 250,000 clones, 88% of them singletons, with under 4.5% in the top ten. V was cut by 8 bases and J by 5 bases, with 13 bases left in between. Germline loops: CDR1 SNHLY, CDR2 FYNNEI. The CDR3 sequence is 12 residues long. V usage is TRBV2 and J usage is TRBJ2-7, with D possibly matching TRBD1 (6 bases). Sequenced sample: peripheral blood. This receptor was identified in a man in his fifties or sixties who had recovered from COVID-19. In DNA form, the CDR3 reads TGTGCCAGCGTAAAACAGGGCCACGAGCAGTACTTC. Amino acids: CASVKQGHEQYF.